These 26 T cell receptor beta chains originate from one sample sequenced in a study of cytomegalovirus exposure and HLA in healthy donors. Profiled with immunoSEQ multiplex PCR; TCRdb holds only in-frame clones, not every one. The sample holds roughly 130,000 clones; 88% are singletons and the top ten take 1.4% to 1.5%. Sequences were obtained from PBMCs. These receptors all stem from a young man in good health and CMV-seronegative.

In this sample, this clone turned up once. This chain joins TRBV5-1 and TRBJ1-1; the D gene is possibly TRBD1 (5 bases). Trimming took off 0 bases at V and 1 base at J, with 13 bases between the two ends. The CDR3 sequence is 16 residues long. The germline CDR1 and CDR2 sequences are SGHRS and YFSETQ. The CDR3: CASSLEGGDRNTEAFF. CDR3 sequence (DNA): TGCGCCAGCAGCTTGGAGGGTGGAGACAGGAACACTGAAGCTTTCTTT.

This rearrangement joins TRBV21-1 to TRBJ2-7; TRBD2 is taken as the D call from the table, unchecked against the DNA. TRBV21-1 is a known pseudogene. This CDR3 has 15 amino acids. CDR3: CASSIRLAGAGEQYF. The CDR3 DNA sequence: TGTGCCAGCAGCATCCGACTAGCGGGAGCTGGCGAGCAGTACTTC.

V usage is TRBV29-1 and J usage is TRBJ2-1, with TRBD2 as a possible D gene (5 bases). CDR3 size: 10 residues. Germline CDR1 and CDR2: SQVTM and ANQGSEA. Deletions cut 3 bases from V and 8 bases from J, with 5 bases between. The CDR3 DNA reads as TGCAGCGTTGACGGGGATGAGCAGTTCTTC. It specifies CSVDGDEQFF.

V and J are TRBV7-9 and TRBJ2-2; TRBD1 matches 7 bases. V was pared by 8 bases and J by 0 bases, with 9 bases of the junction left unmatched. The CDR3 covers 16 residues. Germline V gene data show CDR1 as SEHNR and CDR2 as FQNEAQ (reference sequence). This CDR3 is CASGDSQTTNTGELFF. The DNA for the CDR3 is TGTGCCAGCGGGGACAGCCAGACTACGAACACCGGGGAGCTGTTTTTT.

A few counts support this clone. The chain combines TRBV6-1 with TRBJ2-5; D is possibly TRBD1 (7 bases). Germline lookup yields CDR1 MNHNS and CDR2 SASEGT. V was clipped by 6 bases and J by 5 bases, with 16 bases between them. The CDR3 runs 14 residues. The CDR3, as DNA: TGTGCCAGCAGCGCGGGACAGCTAATCGAGACCCAGTACTTC. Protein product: CASSAGQLIETQYF.

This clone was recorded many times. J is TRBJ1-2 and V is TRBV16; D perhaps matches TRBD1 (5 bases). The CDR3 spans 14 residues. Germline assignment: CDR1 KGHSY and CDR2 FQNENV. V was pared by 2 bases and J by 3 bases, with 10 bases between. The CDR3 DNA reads TGTGCCAGCAGCCAAAGGGGTACACACTATGGCTACACCTTC. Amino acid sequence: CASSQRGTHYGYTF.

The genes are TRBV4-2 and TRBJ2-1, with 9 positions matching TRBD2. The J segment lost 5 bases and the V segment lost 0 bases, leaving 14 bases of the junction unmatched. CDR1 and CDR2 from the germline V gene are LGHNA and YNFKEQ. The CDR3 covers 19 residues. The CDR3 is CASSQDPSGRLGGDNEQFF. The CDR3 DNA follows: TGTGCCAGCAGCCAAGACCCCAGCGGGAGGTTGGGCGGTGACAATGAGCAGTTCTTC.

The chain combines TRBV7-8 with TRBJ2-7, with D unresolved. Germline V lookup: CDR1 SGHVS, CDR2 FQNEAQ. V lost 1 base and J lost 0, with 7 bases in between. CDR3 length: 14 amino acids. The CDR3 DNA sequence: TGTGCCAGCAGCTTAGGTAGCAGCTCCTACGAGCAGTACTTC. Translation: CASSLGSSSYEQYF.

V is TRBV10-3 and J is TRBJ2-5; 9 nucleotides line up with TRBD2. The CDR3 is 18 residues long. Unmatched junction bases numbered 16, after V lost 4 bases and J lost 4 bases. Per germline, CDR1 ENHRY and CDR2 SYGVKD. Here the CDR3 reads CAISAKGVEAGGRETQYF. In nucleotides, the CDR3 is TGTGCCATCAGTGCCAAGGGGGTAGAGGCGGGAGGGAGAGAGACCCAGTACTTC.

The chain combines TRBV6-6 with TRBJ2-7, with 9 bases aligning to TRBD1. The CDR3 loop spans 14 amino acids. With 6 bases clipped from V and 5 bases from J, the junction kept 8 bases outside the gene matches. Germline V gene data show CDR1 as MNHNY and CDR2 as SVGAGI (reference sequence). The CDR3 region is CASSKGQGNHEQYF. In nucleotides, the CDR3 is TGTGCCAGCAGCAAGGGACAGGGTAACCACGAGCAGTACTTC.

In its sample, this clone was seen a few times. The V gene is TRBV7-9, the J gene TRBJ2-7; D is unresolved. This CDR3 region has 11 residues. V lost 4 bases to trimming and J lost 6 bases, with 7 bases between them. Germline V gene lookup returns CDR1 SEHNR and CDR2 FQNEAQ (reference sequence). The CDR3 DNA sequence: TGTGCCAGCAGCTCCGGTATCGAGCAGTACTTC. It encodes CASSSGIEQYF.

CDR3 in amino acids: CASSPDRAYEQYF. In DNA form, the CDR3 reads TGTGCCAGCAGCCCGGACAGAGCCTACGAGCAGTACTTC. The rearrangement links TRBV6-5 to TRBJ2-7; the D gene is possibly TRBD1 (6 bases). This CDR3 has 13 residues. Deletions cut 6 bases from V and 2 bases from J, with 11 bases between. The germline CDR1 and CDR2 sequences are MNHEY and SVGAGI.

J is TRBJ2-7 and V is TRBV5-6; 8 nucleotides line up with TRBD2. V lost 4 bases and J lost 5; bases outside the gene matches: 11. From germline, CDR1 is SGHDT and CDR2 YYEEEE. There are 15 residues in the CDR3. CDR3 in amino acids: CASSPLPGGLNEQYF. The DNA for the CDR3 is TGTGCCAGCAGCCCCCTGCCGGGAGGGCTCAACGAGCAGTACTTC.

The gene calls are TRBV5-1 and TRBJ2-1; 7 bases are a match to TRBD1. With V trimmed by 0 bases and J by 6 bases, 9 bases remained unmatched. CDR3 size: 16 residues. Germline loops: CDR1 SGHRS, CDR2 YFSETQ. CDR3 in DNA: TGCGCCAGCAGCTTGGCCGGTAGGGGGCCCCTCAATGAGCAGTTCTTC. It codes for CASSLAGRGPLNEQFF.

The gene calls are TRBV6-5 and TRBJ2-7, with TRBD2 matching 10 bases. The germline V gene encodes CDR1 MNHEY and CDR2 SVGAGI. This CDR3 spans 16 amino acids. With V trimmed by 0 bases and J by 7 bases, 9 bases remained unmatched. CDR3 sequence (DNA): TGTGCCAGCAGTTACTCGAGTCTAGCGGGGGAAGGGGAGCAGTACTTC. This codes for CASSYSSLAGEGEQYF.

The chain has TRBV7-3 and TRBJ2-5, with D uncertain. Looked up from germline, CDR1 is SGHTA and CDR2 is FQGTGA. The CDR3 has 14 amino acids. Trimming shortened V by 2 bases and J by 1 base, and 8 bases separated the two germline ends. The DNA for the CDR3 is TGTGCCAGCAGCTTATCTGGCAGCCAAGAGACCCAGTACTTC. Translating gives CASSLSGSQETQYF.

The CDR3: CASSYSTSASYEQYF. The CDR3 DNA follows: TGTGCCAGCAGTTACTCGACTAGCGCCTCCTACGAGCAGTACTTC. The V call is TRBV6-6, the J call TRBJ2-7, with 8 nucleotides matching TRBD2. The CDR3 totals 15 residues. V gave up 0 bases and J gave up 0 bases; unmatched junction bases: 1. Germline loops: CDR1 MNHNY, CDR2 SVGAGI (reference sequence).

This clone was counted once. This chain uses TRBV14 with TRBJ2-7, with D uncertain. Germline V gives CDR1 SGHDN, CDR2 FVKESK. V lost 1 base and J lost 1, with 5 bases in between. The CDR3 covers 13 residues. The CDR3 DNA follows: TGTGCCAGCAGCCAAGGGCTTTCCTACGAGCAGTACTTC. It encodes CASSQGLSYEQYF.

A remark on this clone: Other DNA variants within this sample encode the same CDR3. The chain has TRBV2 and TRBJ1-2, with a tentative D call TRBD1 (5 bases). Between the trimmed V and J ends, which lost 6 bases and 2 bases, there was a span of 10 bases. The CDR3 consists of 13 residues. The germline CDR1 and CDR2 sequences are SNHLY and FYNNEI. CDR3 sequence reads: CASRTGPNYGYTF. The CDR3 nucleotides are TGTGCCAGCAGAACAGGCCCAAACTATGGCTACACCTTC.

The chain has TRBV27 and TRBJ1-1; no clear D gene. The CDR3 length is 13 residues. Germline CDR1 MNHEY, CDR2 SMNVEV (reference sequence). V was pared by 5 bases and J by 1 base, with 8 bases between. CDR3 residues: CASSVTPNTEAFF. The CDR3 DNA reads TGTGCCAGCAGTGTTACACCGAACACTGAAGCTTTCTTT.

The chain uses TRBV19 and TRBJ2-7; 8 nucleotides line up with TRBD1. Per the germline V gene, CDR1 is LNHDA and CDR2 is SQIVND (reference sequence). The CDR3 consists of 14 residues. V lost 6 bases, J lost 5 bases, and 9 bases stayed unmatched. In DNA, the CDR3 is TGTGCCAGTAGGGGACAGGTGGTGGCTGACGAGCAGTACTTC. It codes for CASRGQVVADEQYF.

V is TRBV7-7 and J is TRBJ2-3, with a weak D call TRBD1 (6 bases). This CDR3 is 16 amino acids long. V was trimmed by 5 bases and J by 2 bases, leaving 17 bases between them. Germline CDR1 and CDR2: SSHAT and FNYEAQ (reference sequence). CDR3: CASSLEPGHPTDTQYF. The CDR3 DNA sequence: TGTGCCAGCAGCCTTGAACCGGGACACCCCACAGATACGCAGTATTTT.

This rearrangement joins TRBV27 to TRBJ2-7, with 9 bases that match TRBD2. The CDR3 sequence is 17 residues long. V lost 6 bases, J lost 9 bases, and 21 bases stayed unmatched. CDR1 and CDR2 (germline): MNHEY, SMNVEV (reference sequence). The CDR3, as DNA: TGTGCCAGCAGCAAAGTTGGAGCGGGAGGACCCCGAAGGGGGCAGTACTTC. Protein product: CASSKVGAGGPRRGQYF.

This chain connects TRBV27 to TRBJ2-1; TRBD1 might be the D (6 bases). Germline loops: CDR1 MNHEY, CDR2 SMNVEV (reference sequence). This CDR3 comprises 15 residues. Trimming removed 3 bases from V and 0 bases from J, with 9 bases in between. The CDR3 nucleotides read TGTGCCAGCAGTTTCGACAGGAGCTCCTACAATGAGCAGTTCTTC. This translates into CASSFDRSSYNEQFF.

This CDR3 is CASSPNRAGRTGNEQFF. CDR3 nucleotides: TGCGCCAGCAGCCCCAATCGGGCGGGGAGGACGGGGAATGAGCAGTTCTTC. The chain links TRBV4-3 to TRBJ2-1; D may be TRBD2 (6 bases). This CDR3 comprises 17 residues. Deletions cut 4 bases from V and 7 bases from J, with 23 bases between. Germline loops: CDR1 LGHNA, CDR2 YSLEER.

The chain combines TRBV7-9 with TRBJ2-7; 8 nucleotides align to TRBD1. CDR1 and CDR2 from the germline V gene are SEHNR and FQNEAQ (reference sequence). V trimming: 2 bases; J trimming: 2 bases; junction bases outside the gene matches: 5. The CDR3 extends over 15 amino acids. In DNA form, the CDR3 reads TGTGCCAGCAGCTTAAGACGGACAGGGACCTACGAGCAGTACTTC. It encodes CASSLRRTGTYEQYF. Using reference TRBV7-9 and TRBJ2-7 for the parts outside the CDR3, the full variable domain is DTGVSQNPRHKITKRGQNVTFRCDPISEHNRLYWYRQTLGQGPEFLTYFQNEAQLEKSRLLSDRFSAERPKGSFSTLEIQRTEQGDSAMYLCASSLRRTGTYEQYFGPGTRLTVT.